This T cell receptor (beta chain) was captured in a study of T cell repertoires in cytomegalovirus infection. Study as a whole: In the study, CMV epitopes included recently identified HLA-C-restricted and well-studied HLA-B-restricted ones. Study-wide results and caveats: HLA-C-restricted CMV clonotypes gave the most frequent clonotype in two of eight donors.

The CDR3 extends over 15 amino acids. V lost 4 bases to trimming and J lost 6 bases; unmatched junction nucleotides: 9. The germline V gene encodes CDR1 ENHRY and CDR2 SYGVKD. One entry per CDR3 protein results from TCRdb running MiXCR on the reads. The table includes 750,000 to 950,000 distinct CDR3 sequences, 29% detected once. As concerns this clonotype: Antigen: not known.

The receptor was isolated from a human donor in good health (CMV status not recorded). Some clones in this sample may be carry-over from other donors' samples. This material consisted of cultured CD8+ T cells from PBMCs, taken from culture after CMV antigen stimulation. This chain connects TRBV10-3 to TRBJ1-5, with 7 bases lining up with TRBD1. The CDR3 DNA reads as TGTGCCATCAGTGTAGAACAGGGGATCATTCAGCCCCAGCATTTT. Translating gives CAISVEQGIIQPQHF.